This T cell receptor (beta chain) originates from a study of T-cell reconstitution after alpha-beta-depleted transplantation in children. This CDR3 region has 16 residues. Between the trimmed V and J ends, which lost 5 bases and 2 bases, there was a span of 18 bases. Germline V gene lookup returns CDR1 SGHTA and CDR2 FQGNSA. Construction of the TCRbeta library involved unique molecular identifiers. TCRdb reanalysed the PCR reads using MiXCR and keeps one entry per CDR3 protein. The table includes roughly 500,000 distinct CDR3 sequences, roughly an eighth detected once. Specimen: PBMCs from the stem cell graft donor, collected from the stem cell graft. The origin of this receptor is a human donor who donated a stem cell graft to a child with combined immunodeficiency. This rearrangement joins TRBV7-2 to TRBJ2-5; perhaps TRBD2 as D (5 bases). The CDR3 sequence is CASSPGRGPSQETQYF. The CDR3 DNA is TGTGCCAGCAGCCCAGGACGCGGGCCTTCACAAGAGACCCAGTACTTC.